This TCR beta chain was identified during a study of technical replicates of blood from a handful of donors. CDR1 is SGHAT and CDR2 is FQNNGV in the germline V gene. The CDR3 runs 14 residues. Deletions cut 1 base from V and 10 bases from J, with 13 bases between. The data were produced by immunoSEQ multiplex PCR, yet TCRdb's version contains in-frame clones alone and is incomplete. The sample gives 9,000 to 15,000 clones, 94% of which show up once; less than 9% is in the top ten. V gene TRBV11-2 combines with J gene TRBJ1-4; D gene unclear. The source is a human donor in good health. Sequences were obtained from PBMCs. The chain's CDR3 is CASSLGLGEGKLFF. The DNA of the CDR3 is TGTGCCAGCAGCTTAGGTTTGGGAGAGGGAAAACTGTTTTTT.